This record concerns one T cell receptor (beta chain) sequence. One entry per CDR3 protein, without DNA, is what TCRdb gives after re-calling the 5' RACE reads. The listing contains a few hundred thousand distinct CDR3 sequences. This CDR3 is built from 15 residues. The sample originates from a study of monozygotic twins with inflammatory bowel disease. Sequenced: blood. This rearrangement joins TRBV12-3 or TRBV12-4 to TRBJ1-1; checking the TCRdb D call of TRBD1 is not possible without DNA. This TCR was sampled from a human donor with ulcerative colitis or Crohn's disease, or a healthy co-twin of an affected twin (not recorded which). The CDR3 loop reads CASSFTGQGGTEAFF.